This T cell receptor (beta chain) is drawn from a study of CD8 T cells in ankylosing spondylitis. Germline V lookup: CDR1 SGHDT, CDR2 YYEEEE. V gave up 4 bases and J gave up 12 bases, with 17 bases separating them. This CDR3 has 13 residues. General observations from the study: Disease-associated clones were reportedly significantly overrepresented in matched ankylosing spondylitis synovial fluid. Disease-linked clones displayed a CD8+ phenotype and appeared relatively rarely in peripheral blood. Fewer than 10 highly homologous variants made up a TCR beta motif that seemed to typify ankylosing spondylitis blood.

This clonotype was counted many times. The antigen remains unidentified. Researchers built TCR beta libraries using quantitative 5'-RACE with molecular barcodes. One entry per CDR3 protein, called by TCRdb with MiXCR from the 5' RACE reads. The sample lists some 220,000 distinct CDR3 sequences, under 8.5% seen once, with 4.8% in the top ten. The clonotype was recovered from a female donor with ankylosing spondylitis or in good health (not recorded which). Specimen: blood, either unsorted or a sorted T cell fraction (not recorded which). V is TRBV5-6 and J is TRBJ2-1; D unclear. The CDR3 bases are TGTGCCAGCAGCGTGAGAAGGGCCTATACGCAGTTCTTC. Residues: CASSVRRAYTQFF.